A single sample gave rise to the 22 T cell receptor beta chains below, sequenced in a study of T cell responses to AZD1222 COVID-19 vaccine. The assay was immunoSEQ multiplex PCR, and TCRdb's table has in-frame clones only and misses some. The sample consists of 150,000 to 200,000 clones, around 90% of them appearing once. Sample: peripheral blood, taken on day 0 of AZD1222 vaccination. Every receptor here comes from an adult in good health.

The chain carries TRBV28 and TRBJ1-1, with D unclear. V lost 6 bases, J lost 0 bases, and 11 bases lay in between. This CDR3 contains 14 residues. Germline V gene data show CDR1 as MDHEN and CDR2 as SYDVKM. The CDR3 DNA reads TGTGCCAGCAGCCTAGATGGGTTGAACACTGAAGCTTTCTTT. This gives the protein CASSLDGLNTEAFF.

This chain links TRBV6-5 with TRBJ2-3; 9 nucleotides align to TRBD2. The germline V gene encodes CDR1 MNHEY and CDR2 SVGAGI. Trimming removed 6 bases from V and 5 bases from J; junction bases left unmatched: 9. The CDR3 extends over 15 amino acids. The CDR3 protein is CASRAGELAGDTQYF. The CDR3 bases are TGTGCCAGCAGGGCTGGGGAACTAGCGGGAGATACGCAGTATTTT.

The J gene is TRBJ2-7, the V gene TRBV3-1 (or the pseudogene TRBV3-2); 8 nucleotides align to TRBD2. Germline V gene sequence: CDR1 LGHDT, CDR2 YNNKEL (reference sequence). The CDR3 is 15 amino acids. After removal of 1 base from V and 3 bases from J, the junction contained 5 bases not matched to a gene. CDR3 sequence: CASSQGAGGSYEQYF. Here the CDR3 DNA reads TGTGCCAGCAGCCAAGGGGCGGGGGGAAGCTACGAGCAGTACTTC.

The rearrangement uses TRBV19 and TRBJ2-2; a weak D match, TRBD2 (5 bases). With 5 bases removed from V and 6 bases from J, the gap between germline ends came to 10 bases. Germline loops: CDR1 LNHDA, CDR2 SQIVND (reference sequence). The CDR3 runs to 13 residues. Here the CDR3 DNA reads TGTGCCAGTAGTCCCCAAGCGGCCGGGGAGCTGTTTTTT. Amino acid sequence: CASSPQAAGELFF.

This chain links TRBV7-2 with TRBJ1-1; D is undetermined. Germline-derived CDR1 and CDR2 are SGHTA and FQGNSA. The V and J ends lost 3 bases and 0 bases respectively, with 17 bases between them. The CDR3 extends over 17 amino acids. The CDR3 loop is CASSLLGSRFMNTEAFF. The CDR3, as DNA: TGTGCCAGCAGCTTGCTCGGCAGCCGCTTCATGAACACTGAAGCTTTCTTT. Complete variable domain (other parts from reference TRBV7-2 and TRBJ1-1): GAGVSQSPSNKVTEKGKDVELRCDPISGHTALYWYRQSLGQGLEFLIYFQGNSAPDKSGLPSDRFSAERTGGSVSTLTIQRTQQEDSAVYLCASSLLGSRFMNTEAFFGQGTRLTVV.

The V call is TRBV7-9, the J call TRBJ1-1; 7 bases fit TRBD1. V lost 5 bases and J lost 7; bases outside the gene matches: 13. Germline-derived CDR1 and CDR2 are SEHNR and FQNEAQ (reference sequence). The CDR3 is 15 amino acids. The chain's CDR3 is CASSLRTGPWDEAFF. Here the CDR3 DNA reads TGTGCCAGCAGCCTACGGACAGGACCGTGGGATGAAGCTTTCTTT.

CDR3 loop: CASSQVGAGLTDTQYF. The CDR3 DNA reads as TGTGCCAGCAGCCAAGTGGGAGCGGGGCTCACAGATACGCAGTATTTT. This chain uses TRBV4-2 with TRBJ2-3, with 7 bases that match TRBD2. Germline V gives CDR1 LGHNA, CDR2 YNFKEQ. This CDR3 region has 16 residues. V lost 1 base and J lost 2; bases outside the gene matches: 6.

The rearrangement joins TRBV15 to TRBJ2-1; no firm D call. The CDR3 has 11 residues. The V end lost 0 bases, the J end lost 7 bases, and 1 base lay between the germline ends. Germline assignment: CDR1 LNHNV and CDR2 YYDKDF (reference sequence). The CDR3 protein is CATSRENEQFF. For the CDR3, the DNA is TGTGCCACCAGCAGAGAGAATGAGCAGTTCTTC.

This clone was seen just once. The chain links TRBV18 to TRBJ1-2, with D tentatively TRBD1 (6 bases). This CDR3 region has 16 residues. With 3 bases removed from V and 0 bases from J, the gap between germline ends came to 14 bases. From germline, CDR1 is KGHSH and CDR2 LQKENI. The CDR3 loop is CASSPLQGSSNYGYTF. The CDR3 DNA is TGTGCCAGCTCACCGTTACAGGGAAGTTCTAACTATGGCTACACCTTC.

The chain links TRBV7-9 to TRBJ1-1; D uncertain. CDR1 SEHNR and CDR2 FQNEAQ come from the germline V gene (reference sequence). V was shortened by 1 base and J by 0 bases, with 9 bases between the two germline ends. CDR3 length: 15 residues. CDR3 DNA sequence: TGTGCCAGCAGCTTAGGATTGCCTATGAACACTGAAGCTTTCTTT. This codes for CASSLGLPMNTEAFF.

The V gene is TRBV7-8, the J gene TRBJ1-3; D perhaps matches TRBD1 (6 bases). The V and J ends lost 1 base and 8 bases respectively, with 15 bases between them. This CDR3 spans 15 amino acids. CDR1 is SGHVS, CDR2 FQNEAQ, per germline. This CDR3 reads CASSLGWGRGYTIYF. The CDR3 DNA sequence: TGTGCCAGCAGCTTAGGGTGGGGTAGGGGGTACACCATATATTTT.

As DNA, the CDR3 is TGTGCCAGTAGTATCTCAGCTGGTCAGCCCCAGCATTTT. Amino acids: CASSISAGQPQHF. The chain has TRBV19 and TRBJ1-5; no clear D gene. The germline V and J ends were trimmed by 3 bases and 6 bases, with 9 bases remaining between them. The CDR3 is 13 residues long. Germline V lookup: CDR1 LNHDA, CDR2 SQIVND (reference sequence).

CDR3 region: CASSQEKGTGANVLTF. The CDR3 DNA is TGTGCCAGCAGCCAAGAAAAAGGGACCGGGGCCAACGTCCTGACTTTC. The chain links TRBV4-2 to TRBJ2-6; either TRBD1 or TRBD2 may fit D (5 bases each). The V gene lost 0 bases and the J gene lost 4 bases, with 10 bases spanning the gap. The CDR3 contains 16 residues. Germline CDR1 reads LGHNA; CDR2 reads YNFKEQ.

This clone was detected a few times. The chain carries TRBV4-1 and TRBJ1-3, with 8 bases aligning to TRBD1. The germline V gene has CDR1 MGHRA and CDR2 YSYEKL. Trimming removed 2 bases from V and 0 bases from J; junction bases left unmatched: 3. The CDR3 has 16 amino acids. CDR3 region: CASSQPDRDSGNTIYF. CDR3 DNA sequence: TGCGCCAGCAGCCAACCGGACAGGGACTCTGGAAACACCATATATTTT.

The V call is TRBV24-1, the J call TRBJ1-1; D is possibly TRBD1 (6 bases). V was trimmed by 4 bases and J by 4 bases, leaving 33 bases between them. CDR3 length: 21 residues. Per the germline V gene, CDR1 is KGHDR and CDR2 is SFDVKD. DNA for the CDR3: TGTGCCACCAGTGACCCGGGAGTCGGCGGTACAGGGCTTTCTGGGGGCACTGAAGCTTTCTTT. Residues: CATSDPGVGGTGLSGGTEAFF.

V usage is TRBV7-2 and J usage is TRBJ2-4, with D unclear. V was pared by 8 bases and J by 0 bases, with 11 bases between. The CDR3 extends over 14 amino acids. CDR1 is SGHTA and CDR2 is FQGNSA in the germline V gene. The DNA of the CDR3 is TGTGCCAGCGCGCCGCAGTTAGCCAAAAACATTCAGTACTTC. Residues: CASAPQLAKNIQYF.

This clone appeared once. This rearrangement joins TRBV29-1 to TRBJ1-4; TRBD1 matches at 8 bases. The ends lost 4 bases at V and 2 bases at J; junction bases unmatched: 6. In germline, CDR1 is SQVTM, CDR2 ANQGSEA. The CDR3 is 15 residues long. CDR3 residues: CSVAGRGLTNEKLFF. Written as DNA, the CDR3 is TGCAGCGTTGCCGGCAGGGGGCTTACTAATGAAAAACTGTTTTTT.

This clone came up once. The chain uses TRBV2 and TRBJ2-7, with TRBD2 identical over 12 bases. Germline V gives CDR1 SNHLY, CDR2 FYNNEI. This CDR3 is built from 14 residues. Unmatched junction bases numbered 7, after V lost 10 bases and J lost 3 bases. The CDR3 loop is CATVRTSGVYEQYF. CDR3 sequence (DNA): TGTGCCACTGTTAGGACTAGCGGGGTCTACGAGCAGTACTTC. Complete variable domain (other parts from reference TRBV2 and TRBJ2-7): EPEVTQTPSHQVTQMGQEVILRCVPISNHLYFYWYRQILGQKVEFLVSFYNNEISEKSEIFDDQFSVERPDGSNFTLKIRSTKLEDSAMYFCATVRTSGVYEQYFGPGTRLTVT.

The chain couples TRBV15 to TRBJ2-1; D unclear. This CDR3 is built from 16 residues. The V end lost 0 bases, the J end lost 1 base, and 10 bases lay between the germline ends. CDR1 is LNHNV and CDR2 is YYDKDF in the germline V gene (reference sequence). CDR3 sequence reads: CATSRDAWRSYNEQFF. The CDR3 bases are TGTGCCACCAGCAGAGATGCTTGGCGTTCCTACAATGAGCAGTTCTTC. Complete variable domain (other parts from reference TRBV15 and TRBJ2-1): DAMVIQNPRYQVTQFGKPVTLSCSQTLNHNVMYWYQQKSSQAPKLLFHYYDKDFNNEADTPDNFQSRRPNTSFCFLDIRSPGLGDTAMYLCATSRDAWRSYNEQFFGPGTRLTVL.

The J gene is TRBJ1-5, the V gene TRBV5-6; D gene uncertain. This CDR3 contains 14 residues. CDR1 and CDR2 from the germline V gene are SGHDT and YYEEEE. V was shortened by 3 bases and J by 1 base, with 8 bases between the two germline ends. CDR3 loop: CASSSTLSNQPQHF. The CDR3 nucleotides read TGTGCCAGCAGCTCTACACTGAGCAATCAGCCCCAGCATTTT.

The chain is built from TRBV19 and TRBJ2-2, with no clear D. The CDR3 is 12 amino acids. V dropped 5 bases and J dropped 6 bases, with 7 bases sitting between them. The V gene's germline CDR1 is LNHDA and CDR2 SQIVND (reference sequence). The CDR3 DNA is TGTGCCAGTAGTGCGTGGGCCGGGGAGCTGTTTTTT. Residues: CASSAWAGELFF.

The chain carries TRBV28 and TRBJ2-2; TRBD2 aligns across 10 bases. This CDR3 is 16 amino acids long. The V gene's germline CDR1 is MDHEN and CDR2 SYDVKM. The V segment lost 0 bases and the J segment 6 bases; nucleotides outside the gene matches: 4. CDR3 loop: CASSLWASGSAGELFF. The CDR3 bases are TGTGCCAGCAGTTTATGGGCTAGCGGGAGTGCCGGGGAGCTGTTTTTT.